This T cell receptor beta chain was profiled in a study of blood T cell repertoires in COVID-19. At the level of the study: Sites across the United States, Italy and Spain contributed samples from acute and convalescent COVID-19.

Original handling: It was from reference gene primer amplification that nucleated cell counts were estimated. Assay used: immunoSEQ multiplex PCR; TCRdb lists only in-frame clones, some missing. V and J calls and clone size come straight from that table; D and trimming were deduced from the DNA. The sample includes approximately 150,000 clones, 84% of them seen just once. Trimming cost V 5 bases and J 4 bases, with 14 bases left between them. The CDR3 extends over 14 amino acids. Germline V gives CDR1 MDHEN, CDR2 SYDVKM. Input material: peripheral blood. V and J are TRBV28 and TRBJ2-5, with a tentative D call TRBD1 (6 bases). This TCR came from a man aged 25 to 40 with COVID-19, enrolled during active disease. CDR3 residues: CASSTQQGRETQYF. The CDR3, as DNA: TGTGCCAGCAGTACCCAACAGGGACGAGAGACCCAGTACTTC.